This T cell receptor (beta chain) was obtained from a study of T cell responses to AZD1222 COVID-19 vaccine. Study observations and caveats: The donor cohort was predominantly white British with a female majority, and clonal diversity may have been underestimated. Mapped onto spike, vaccine-associated CD4 TCRs spanned it and were dominant at 160-218 and 743-854.

Here immunoSEQ multiplex PCR was the method, and the copy in TCRdb shows in-frame clones only, minus some. The repertoire has around 120,000 clones, 75% to 95% of them found once; the top ten carry approximately 3%. About this clone itself: Its antigen is not identified.

The CDR3 totals 15 residues. Trimming took 4 bases from V and 4 from J; bases not matched to a gene: 5. The germline V gene has CDR1 SGDLS and CDR2 YYNGEE. This clonotype originated in an adult in good health. The specimen was peripheral blood, collected on day 0 of AZD1222 vaccination. The V gene is TRBV9, the J gene TRBJ2-2; 9 bases map to TRBD2. CDR3 region: CASSPRAGGTGELFF. CDR3 in DNA: TGTGCCAGCAGCCCCCGAGCGGGGGGCACCGGGGAGCTGTTTTTT.